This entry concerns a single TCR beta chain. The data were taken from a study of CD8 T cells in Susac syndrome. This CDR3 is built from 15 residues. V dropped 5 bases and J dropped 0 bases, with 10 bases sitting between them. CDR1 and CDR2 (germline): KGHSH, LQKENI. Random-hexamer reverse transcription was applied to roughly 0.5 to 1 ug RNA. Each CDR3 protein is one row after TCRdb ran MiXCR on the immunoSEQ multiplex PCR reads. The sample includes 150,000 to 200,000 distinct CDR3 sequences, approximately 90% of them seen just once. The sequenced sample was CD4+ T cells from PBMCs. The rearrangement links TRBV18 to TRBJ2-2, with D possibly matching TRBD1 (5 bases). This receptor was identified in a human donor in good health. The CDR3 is CASSTGRANTGELFF. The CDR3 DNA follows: TGTGCCAGCTCAACAGGACGCGCGAACACCGGGGAGCTGTTTTTT.